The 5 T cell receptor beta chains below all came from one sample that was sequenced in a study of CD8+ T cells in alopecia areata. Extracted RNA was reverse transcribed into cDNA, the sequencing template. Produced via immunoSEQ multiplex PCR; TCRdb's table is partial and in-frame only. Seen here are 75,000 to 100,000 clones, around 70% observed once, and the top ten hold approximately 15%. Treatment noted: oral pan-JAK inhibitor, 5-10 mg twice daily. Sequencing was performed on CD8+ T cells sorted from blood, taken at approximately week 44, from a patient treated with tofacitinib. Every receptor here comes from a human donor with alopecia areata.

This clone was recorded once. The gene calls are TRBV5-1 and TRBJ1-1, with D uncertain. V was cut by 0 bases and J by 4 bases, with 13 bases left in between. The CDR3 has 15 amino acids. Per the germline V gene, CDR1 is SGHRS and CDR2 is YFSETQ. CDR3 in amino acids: CASSLESGLSTEAFF. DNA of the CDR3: TGCGCCAGCAGCTTGGAGTCAGGTCTGAGCACTGAAGCTTTCTTT. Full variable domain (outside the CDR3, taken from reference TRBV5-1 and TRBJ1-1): KAGVTQTPRYLIKTRGQQVTLSCSPISGHRSVSWYQQTPGQGLQFLFEYFSETQRNKGNFPGRFSGRQFSNSRSEMNVSTLELGDSALYLCASSLESGLSTEAFFGQGTRLTVV.

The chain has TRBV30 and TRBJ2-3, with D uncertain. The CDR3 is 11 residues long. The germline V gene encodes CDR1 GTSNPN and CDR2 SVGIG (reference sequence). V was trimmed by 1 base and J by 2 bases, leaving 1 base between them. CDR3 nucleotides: TGTGCCTGGAGTGCCACAGATACGCAGTATTTT. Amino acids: CAWSATDTQYF.

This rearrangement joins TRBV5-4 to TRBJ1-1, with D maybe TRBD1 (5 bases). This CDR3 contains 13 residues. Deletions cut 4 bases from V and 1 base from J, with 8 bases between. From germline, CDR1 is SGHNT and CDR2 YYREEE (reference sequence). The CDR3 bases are TGTGCCAGCAGCGTAGGACAGAACACTGAAGCTTTCTTT. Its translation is CASSVGQNTEAFF.

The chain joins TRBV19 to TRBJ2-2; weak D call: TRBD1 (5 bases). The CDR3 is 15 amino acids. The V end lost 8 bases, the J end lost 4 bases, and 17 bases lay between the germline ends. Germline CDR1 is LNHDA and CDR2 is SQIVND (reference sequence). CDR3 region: CASSAGSVVTGELFF. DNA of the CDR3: TGTGCCAGTTCGGCAGGGTCAGTTGTCACCGGGGAGCTGTTTTTT.

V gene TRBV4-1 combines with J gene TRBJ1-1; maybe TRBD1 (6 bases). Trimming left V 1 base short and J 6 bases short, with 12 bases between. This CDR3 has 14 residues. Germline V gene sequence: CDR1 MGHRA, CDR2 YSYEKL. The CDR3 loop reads CASSQVGTSAEAFF. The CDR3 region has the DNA TGCGCCAGCAGCCAAGTGGGGACAAGTGCTGAAGCTTTCTTT.